This passage covers 24 T cell receptor beta chains from one sample sequenced in a study of early T cells in non-severe SARS-CoV-2 infection. TCRdb independently ran MiXCR on the 5' RACE reads; one entry per CDR3 protein. The table lists around 83,000 distinct CDR3 sequences, about 12% of them singletons. The sequenced sample was whole blood, obtained at baseline. The receptors here all came from an adult who was a healthcare worker with PCR-confirmed SARS-CoV-2 infection or an uninfected control (not recorded which).

The table lists this clonotype with a few counts. V and J are TRBV9 and TRBJ1-1; 9 positions agree with TRBD1. There are 14 residues in the CDR3. The germline V gene encodes CDR1 SGDLS and CDR2 YYNGEE. The J segment lost 3 bases and the V segment lost 4 bases, leaving 4 bases of the junction unmatched. CDR3 residues: CASSSRQGDTEAFF. The CDR3 DNA follows: TGTGCCAGCAGCTCCCGACAGGGGGACACTGAAGCTTTCTTT.

This clonotype was counted only a few times. The rearrangement links TRBV19 to TRBJ2-6; D gene unclear. There are 16 residues in the CDR3. V was cut by 1 base and J by 1 base, with 8 bases left in between. CDR1 LNHDA and CDR2 SQIVND come from the germline V gene (reference sequence). CDR3: CASSIAALSGANVLTF. Written as DNA, the CDR3 is TGTGCCAGTAGTATAGCTGCGCTATCTGGGGCCAACGTCCTGACTTTC.

This clonotype showed up just a few times. At one of its ends the junction is not consistent with the germline gene, which may arise from a read error. V gene TRBV12-3 or TRBV12-4 combines with J gene TRBJ2-3; 8 positions agree with TRBD2. CDR3 size: 15 residues. The CDR3 loop reads CASSPLALSAGGLDF. DNA for the CDR3: TGTGCCAGCAGTCCACTGGCCTTATCCGCGGGGGGTCTGGATTTT.

The sample holds a few counts of this clonotype. J is TRBJ2-1 and V is TRBV7-2; no firm D call. V was trimmed by 1 base and J by 14 bases, leaving 15 bases between them. Germline assignment: CDR1 SGHTA and CDR2 FQGNSA. CDR3 size: 13 residues. The CDR3 nucleotides are TGTGCCAGCAGCTTAGAAGGCCTCATGAAGGAGTTCTTC. This codes for CASSLEGLMKEFF.

The table lists this clonotype with a few counts. The chain uses TRBV7-2 and TRBJ2-1; 9 bases map to TRBD2. The V segment lost 5 bases and the J segment 1 base; nucleotides outside the gene matches: 6. The V gene's germline CDR1 is SGHTA and CDR2 FQGNSA. The CDR3 sequence is 16 residues long. The CDR3 region is CASSLGLALSYNEQFF. CDR3 DNA sequence: TGTGCCAGCAGCCTAGGACTAGCGCTGTCCTACAATGAGCAGTTCTTC.

This clonotype was picked up a small number of times. The chain joins TRBV7-2 to TRBJ2-3; TRBD2 matches 8 bases. The CDR3 spans 15 residues. V lost 5 bases and J lost 4; bases outside the gene matches: 8. Germline-derived CDR1 and CDR2 are SGHTA and FQGNSA. CDR3 in amino acids: CASSPWGGRSDTQYF. The CDR3 nucleotides are TGTGCCAGCAGCCCCTGGGGCGGGAGGTCAGATACGCAGTATTTT. Full variable domain (outside the CDR3, taken from reference TRBV7-2 and TRBJ2-3): GAGVSQSPSNKVTEKGKDVELRCDPISGHTALYWYRQSLGQGLEFLIYFQGNSAPDKSGLPSDRFSAERTGGSVSTLTIQRTQQEDSAVYLCASSPWGGRSDTQYFGPGTRLTVL.

This clonotype appeared a few times. The CDR3 nucleotides are TGTGCCACCAGTGAGCGGGACGTAAGTGGGAATGAGCAGTTCTTC. It codes for CATSERDVSGNEQFF. The genes are TRBV24-1 and TRBJ2-1, with D perhaps TRBD2 (6 bases). Trimming took off 4 bases at V and 7 bases at J, with 16 bases between the two ends. This CDR3 contains 15 residues. Looked up from germline, CDR1 is KGHDR and CDR2 is SFDVKD.

This clonotype was counted at least ten times. The chain carries TRBV7-9 and TRBJ2-1; D remains ambiguous. Germline V CDR1 and CDR2: SEHNR, FQNEAQ (reference sequence). V lost 5 bases and J lost 2, with 16 bases in between. The CDR3 is 16 amino acids. CDR3 nucleotides: TGTGCCAGCAGCATCCCTCGGGCAGACACCTACAATGAGCAGTTCTTC. Its protein is CASSIPRADTYNEQFF.

The chain combines TRBV7-9 with TRBJ2-1; TRBD2 matches 8 bases. The ends lost 3 bases at V and 6 bases at J; junction bases unmatched: 4. From germline, CDR1 is SEHNR and CDR2 FQNEAQ (reference sequence). This CDR3 is 14 amino acids long. This CDR3 reads CASSLGLVINEQFF. In DNA, the CDR3 is TGTGCCAGCAGCTTGGGACTAGTTATCAATGAGCAGTTCTTC. The whole variable domain, remainder taken from reference TRBV7-9 and TRBJ2-1, is DTGVSQNPRHKITKRGQNVTFRCDPISEHNRLYWYRQTLGQGPEFLTYFQNEAQLEKSRLLSDRFSAERPKGSFSTLEIQRTEQGDSAMYLCASSLGLVINEQFFGPGTRLTVL.

This clonotype has more than one count but fewer than ten. The chain uses TRBV5-4 and TRBJ2-2; tentatively, D is TRBD1 (5 bases). This CDR3 is built from 15 residues. V gave up 2 bases and J gave up 2 bases, with 10 bases separating them. Germline lookup yields CDR1 SGHNT and CDR2 YYREEE (reference sequence). CDR3 DNA sequence: TGTGCCAGCAGCTTCACAGGCGTAAACACCGGGGAGCTGTTTTTT. As protein: CASSFTGVNTGELFF.

This clonotype has only a few counts. V gene TRBV12-5 combines with J gene TRBJ1-6; unclear D gene. Germline lookup yields CDR1 LGHNT and CDR2 FRNRAP. CDR3 length: 14 amino acids. V was pared by 1 base and J by 6 bases, with 7 bases between. CDR3 nucleotide sequence: TGTGCTAGTGGTTTGGGGTCCCTTAATTCACCCCTCCACTTT. This gives the protein CASGLGSLNSPLHF.

The chain recombines TRBV6-5 with TRBJ1-1; no definite D call. In germline, CDR1 is MNHEY, CDR2 SVGAGI. The V gene lost 2 bases and the J gene lost 1 base, with 11 bases spanning the gap. The CDR3 consists of 15 residues. CDR3 in DNA: TGTGCCAGCAGTTACACCCCTAGGTCGAACACTGAAGCTTTCTTT. This gives the protein CASSYTPRSNTEAFF.

The chain couples TRBV6-1 to TRBJ2-6; D uncertain. This CDR3 has 15 amino acids. CDR1 and CDR2 (germline): MNHNS, SASEGT. Deletions cut 7 bases from V and 4 bases from J, with 14 bases between. CDR3 sequence: CASILAQFGANVLTF. The CDR3 DNA is TGTGCCAGCATCCTGGCACAGTTCGGGGCCAACGTCCTGACTTTC.

This clonotype was picked up many times. J is TRBJ2-7 and V is TRBV12-3 or TRBV12-4, with 9 bases that match TRBD1. There are 15 residues in the CDR3. Germline trimming cut 5 bases from V and 5 bases from J; bases unmatched to any gene: 10. CDR3 sequence (DNA): TGTGCCAGCAGTCCCCCCGGGACAGGGATCCACGAGCAGTACTTC. Amino acid sequence: CASSPPGTGIHEQYF.

This clonotype was detected only once. The chain is built from TRBV10-3 and TRBJ1-1; a weak D match, TRBD1 (5 bases). Germline V gene sequence: CDR1 ENHRY, CDR2 SYGVKD. This CDR3 contains 13 residues. The V end lost 8 bases, the J end lost 1 base, and 11 bases lay between the germline ends. The CDR3 sequence is CAIGGRSNTEAFF. DNA of the CDR3: TGTGCCATCGGGGGACGGTCGAACACTGAAGCTTTCTTT.

This clonotype was seen more than once but under ten times. The chain uses TRBV7-9 and TRBJ1-3; D possibly corresponds to TRBD1 (6 bases). V lost 5 bases and J lost 4, with 18 bases in between. CDR1 and CDR2 from the germline V gene are SEHNR and FQNEAQ (reference sequence). This CDR3 comprises 16 residues. The CDR3 is CASSPLVGGLGNTIYF. The CDR3 DNA sequence: TGTGCCAGCAGCCCCCTGGTTGGGGGGCTAGGAAACACCATATATTTT.

The sample holds a few counts of this clonotype. V usage is TRBV4-2 and J usage is TRBJ2-7, with TRBD1 as a possible D gene (5 bases). V lost 0 bases to trimming and J lost 3 bases, with 9 bases between them. Looked up from germline, CDR1 is LGHNA and CDR2 is YNFKEQ. This CDR3 comprises 14 residues. The CDR3 region is CASSQDRQYYEQYF. The CDR3, as DNA: TGTGCCAGCAGCCAAGATCGACAGTACTACGAGCAGTACTTC.

This clonotype showed up just a few times. This chain links TRBV11-2 with TRBJ2-7; 12 bases fit TRBD1. Germline V CDR1 and CDR2: SGHAT, FQNNGV. The CDR3 runs to 16 residues. The trim removed 5 bases at V and 3 bases at J, leaving 8 bases unmatched. Here the CDR3 reads CASSPGTGGNVYEQYF. The CDR3 nucleotides are TGTGCCAGCAGCCCGGGGACAGGGGGCAATGTCTACGAGCAGTACTTC.

Only a few counts were recorded for this clonotype. V gene TRBV20-1 combines with J gene TRBJ2-3, with 12 bases lining up with TRBD2. The CDR3 loop spans 16 amino acids. CDR1 and CDR2 from the germline V gene are DFQATT and SNEGSKA (reference sequence). Germline trimming cut 3 bases from V and 2 bases from J; bases unmatched to any gene: 6. The CDR3 here is CSARFSSGGATDTQYF. The CDR3 DNA sequence: TGCAGTGCTAGGTTCTCTAGCGGGGGGGCCACAGATACGCAGTATTTT.

This clonotype was observed a few times. The chain employs TRBV27 and TRBJ1-2; D is possibly TRBD1 (5 bases). Germline V gene sequence: CDR1 MNHEY, CDR2 SMNVEV (reference sequence). The CDR3 sequence is 16 residues long. Trimming stripped 6 bases from V and 8 bases from J, with 25 bases between. In nucleotides, the CDR3 is TGTGCCAGCAGCCGAGCGGCGTACAGGATTGGCGAGGGCTACACCTTC. It is translated as CASSRAAYRIGEGYTF.

This clonotype was seen only a few times. CDR3 in amino acids: CASSAPSLPQGKNEQFF. The DNA of the CDR3 is TGTGCCAGCAGTGCCCCCTCTCTCCCCCAGGGGAAGAATGAGCAGTTCTTC. V is TRBV2 and J is TRBJ2-1, with a weak D call TRBD1 (6 bases). The CDR3 is made up of 17 amino acids. V lost 4 bases and J 7 bases, leaving 23 bases between the germline ends. Germline CDR1 and CDR2: SNHLY and FYNNEI. The full variable domain, completed using reference TRBV2 and TRBJ2-1, is EPEVTQTPSHQVTQMGQEVILRCVPISNHLYFYWYRQILGQKVEFLVSFYNNEISEKSEIFDDQFSVERPDGSNFTLKIRSTKLEDSAMYFCASSAPSLPQGKNEQFFGPGTRLTVL.

This clonotype was seen only a few times. This chain links TRBV10-3 with TRBJ2-5, with a possible D match to TRBD1 (5 bases). V shed 6 bases and J shed 0 bases, with 14 bases lying between them. CDR1 is ENHRY and CDR2 is SYGVKD in the germline V gene. The CDR3 length is 15 residues. The CDR3 DNA reads as TGTGCCATCAGGAAGTCTCCAGGGAACCAAGAGACCCAGTACTTC. Translating gives CAIRKSPGNQETQYF.

This clonotype has just a few counts. The V gene is TRBV11-2, the J gene TRBJ1-2, with 7 bases lining up with TRBD1. The CDR3 length is 17 residues. CDR1 SGHAT and CDR2 FQNNGV come from the germline V gene. The ends lost 0 bases at V and 3 bases at J; junction bases unmatched: 10. CDR3 sequence reads: CASSLDTARQGDYGYTF. CDR3 nucleotide sequence: TGTGCCAGCAGCTTAGATACTGCCCGACAGGGCGACTATGGCTACACCTTC.

The chain couples TRBV20-1 to TRBJ2-3, with D possibly being TRBD1 (6 bases). With 6 bases removed from V and 6 bases from J, the gap between germline ends came to 16 bases. The CDR3 spans 13 residues. From germline, CDR1 is DFQATT and CDR2 SNEGSKA (reference sequence). Here the CDR3 DNA reads TGCAGTGCCCCGATTACAGGGCCCGATACGCAGTATTTT. Encoded protein: CSAPITGPDTQYF.